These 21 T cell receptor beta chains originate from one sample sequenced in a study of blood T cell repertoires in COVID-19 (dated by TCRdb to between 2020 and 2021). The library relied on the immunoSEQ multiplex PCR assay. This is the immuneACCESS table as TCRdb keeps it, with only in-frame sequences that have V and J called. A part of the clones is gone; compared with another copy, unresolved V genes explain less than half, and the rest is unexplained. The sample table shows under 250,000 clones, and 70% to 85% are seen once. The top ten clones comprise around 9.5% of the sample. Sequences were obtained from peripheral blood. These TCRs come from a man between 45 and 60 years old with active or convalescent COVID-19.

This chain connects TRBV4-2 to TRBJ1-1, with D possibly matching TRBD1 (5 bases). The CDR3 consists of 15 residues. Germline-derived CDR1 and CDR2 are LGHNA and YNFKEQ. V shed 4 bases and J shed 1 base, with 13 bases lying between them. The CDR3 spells CASSPRGGSNTEAFF. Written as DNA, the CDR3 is TGTGCCAGCAGCCCCCGGGGGGGGTCGAACACTGAAGCTTTCTTT.

The CDR3 bases are TGTGCCAGCGGGGGGAGGTTAGACACAGATACGCAGTATTTT. It yields the protein CASGGRLDTDTQYF. V and J are TRBV7-2 and TRBJ2-3; TRBD2 is a possible D gene (6 bases). Trimming cost V 8 bases and J 2 bases, with 14 bases left between them. Germline CDR1 SGHTA, CDR2 FQGNSA. The CDR3 length is 14 residues.

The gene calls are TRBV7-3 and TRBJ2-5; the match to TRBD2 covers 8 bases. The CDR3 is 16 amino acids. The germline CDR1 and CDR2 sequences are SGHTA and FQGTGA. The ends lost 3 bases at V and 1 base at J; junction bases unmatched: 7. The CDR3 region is CASSFVSGGSQETQYF. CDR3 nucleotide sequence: TGTGCCAGCAGCTTTGTCAGCGGGGGTAGCCAAGAGACCCAGTACTTC. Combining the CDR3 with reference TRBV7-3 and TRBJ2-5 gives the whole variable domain GAGVSQTPSNKVTEKGKYVELRCDPISGHTALYWYRQSLGQGPEFLIYFQGTGAADDSGLPNDRFFAVRPEGSVSTLKIQRTERGDSAVYLCASSFVSGGSQETQYFGPGTRLLVL.

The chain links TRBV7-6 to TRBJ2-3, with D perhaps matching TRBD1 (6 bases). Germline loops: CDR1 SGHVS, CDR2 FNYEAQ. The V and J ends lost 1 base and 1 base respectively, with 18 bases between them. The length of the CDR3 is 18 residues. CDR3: CASSLEYGTTFRTDTQYF. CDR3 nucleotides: TGTGCCAGCAGCTTAGAGTACGGGACAACCTTCCGCACAGATACGCAGTATTTT.

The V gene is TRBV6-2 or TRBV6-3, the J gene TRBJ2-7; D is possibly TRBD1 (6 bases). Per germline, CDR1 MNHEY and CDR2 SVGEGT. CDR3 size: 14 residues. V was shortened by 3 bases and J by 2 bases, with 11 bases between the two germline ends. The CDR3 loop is CASSYVGGTYEQYV. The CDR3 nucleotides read TGTGCCAGCAGTTATGTAGGGGGAACCTACGAGCAGTACGTC.

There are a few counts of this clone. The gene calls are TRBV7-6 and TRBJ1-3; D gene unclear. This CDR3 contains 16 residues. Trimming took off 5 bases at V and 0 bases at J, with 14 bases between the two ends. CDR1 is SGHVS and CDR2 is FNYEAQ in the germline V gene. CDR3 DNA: TGTGCCAGCAGCCACCCAGGTTCTGACTCTGGAAACACCATATATTTT. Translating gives CASSHPGSDSGNTIYF.

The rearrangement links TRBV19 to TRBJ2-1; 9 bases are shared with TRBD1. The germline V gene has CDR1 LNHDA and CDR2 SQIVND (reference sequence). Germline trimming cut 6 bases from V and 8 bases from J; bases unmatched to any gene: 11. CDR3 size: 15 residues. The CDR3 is CASRLGQGMVHEQFF. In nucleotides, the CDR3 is TGTGCCAGTAGGCTGGGACAGGGAATGGTGCATGAGCAGTTCTTC.

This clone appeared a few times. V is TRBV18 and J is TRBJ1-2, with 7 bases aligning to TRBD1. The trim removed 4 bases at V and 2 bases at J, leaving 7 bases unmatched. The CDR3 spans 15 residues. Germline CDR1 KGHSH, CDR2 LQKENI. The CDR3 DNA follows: TGTGCCAGCTCACGAGGGGACAGCGGAAACTATGGCTACACCTTC. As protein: CASSRGDSGNYGYTF.

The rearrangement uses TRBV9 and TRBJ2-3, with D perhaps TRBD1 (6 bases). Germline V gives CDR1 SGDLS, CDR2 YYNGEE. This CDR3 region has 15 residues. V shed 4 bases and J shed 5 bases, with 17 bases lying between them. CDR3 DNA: TGTGCCAGCAGCCCAGACAGGATGGCCGGAGATACGCAGTATTTT. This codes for CASSPDRMAGDTQYF.

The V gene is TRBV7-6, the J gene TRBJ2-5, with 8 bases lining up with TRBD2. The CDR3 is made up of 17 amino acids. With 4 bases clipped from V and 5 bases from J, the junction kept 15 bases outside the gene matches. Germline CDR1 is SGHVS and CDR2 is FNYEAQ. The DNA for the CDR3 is TGTGCCAGCAGCTCCACCCCGGGGGGGGGAGCGGGGGAGACCCAGTACTTC. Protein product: CASSSTPGGGAGETQYF.

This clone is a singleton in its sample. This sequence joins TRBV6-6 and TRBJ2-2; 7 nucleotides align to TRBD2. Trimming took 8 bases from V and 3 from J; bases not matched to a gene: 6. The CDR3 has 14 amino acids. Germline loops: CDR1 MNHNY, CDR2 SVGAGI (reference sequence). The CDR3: CASGLSGDTGELFF. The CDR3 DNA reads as TGTGCCAGCGGACTAAGCGGGGACACCGGGGAGCTGTTTTTT.

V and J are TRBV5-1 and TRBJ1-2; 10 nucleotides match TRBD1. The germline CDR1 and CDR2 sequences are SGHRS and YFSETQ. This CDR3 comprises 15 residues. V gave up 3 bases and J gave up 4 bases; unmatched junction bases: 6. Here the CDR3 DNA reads TGCGCCAGCAGCTCTCCGGGACAGGGGTTCTATGGCTACACCTTC. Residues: CASSSPGQGFYGYTF. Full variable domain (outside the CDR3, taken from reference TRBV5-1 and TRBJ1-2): KAGVTQTPRYLIKTRGQQVTLSCSPISGHRSVSWYQQTPGQGLQFLFEYFSETQRNKGNFPGRFSGRQFSNSRSEMNVSTLELGDSALYLCASSSPGQGFYGYTFGSGTRLTVV.

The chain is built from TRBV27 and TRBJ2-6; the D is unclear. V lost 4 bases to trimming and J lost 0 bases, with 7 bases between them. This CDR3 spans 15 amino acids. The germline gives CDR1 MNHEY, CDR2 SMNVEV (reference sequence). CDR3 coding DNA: TGTGCCAGCAGTTCGGTCCCCTCTGGGGCCAACGTCCTGACTTTC. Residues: CASSSVPSGANVLTF. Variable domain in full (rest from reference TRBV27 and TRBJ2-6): EAQVTQNPRYLITVTGKKLTVTCSQNMNHEYMSWYRQDPGLGLRQIYYSMNVEVTDKGDVPEGYKVSRKEKRNFPLILESPSPNQTSLYFCASSSVPSGANVLTFGAGSRLTVL.

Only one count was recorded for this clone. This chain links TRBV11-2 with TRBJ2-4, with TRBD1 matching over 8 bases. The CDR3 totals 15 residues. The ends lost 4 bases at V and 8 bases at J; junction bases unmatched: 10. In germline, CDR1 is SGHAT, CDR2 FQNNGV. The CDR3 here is CASSSQGGFGDIQYF. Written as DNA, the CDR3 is TGTGCCAGCAGCTCACAGGGGGGATTCGGGGACATTCAGTACTTC.

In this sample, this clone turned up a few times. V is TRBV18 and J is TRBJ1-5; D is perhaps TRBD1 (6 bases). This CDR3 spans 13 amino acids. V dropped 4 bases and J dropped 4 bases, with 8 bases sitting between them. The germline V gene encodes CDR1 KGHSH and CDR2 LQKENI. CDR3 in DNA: TGTGCCAGCTCACAGGACAGAAATCAGCCCCAGCATTTT. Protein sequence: CASSQDRNQPQHF.

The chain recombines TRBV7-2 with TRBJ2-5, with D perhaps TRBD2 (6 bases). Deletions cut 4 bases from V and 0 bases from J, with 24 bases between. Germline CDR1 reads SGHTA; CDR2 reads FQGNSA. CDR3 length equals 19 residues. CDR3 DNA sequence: TGTGCCAGCAGCTCCCATAGCGGCCGCGCCTTTAGGAACCAAGAGACCCAGTACTTC. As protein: CASSSHSGRAFRNQETQYF. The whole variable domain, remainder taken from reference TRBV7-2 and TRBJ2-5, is GAGVSQSPSNKVTEKGKDVELRCDPISGHTALYWYRQSLGQGLEFLIYFQGNSAPDKSGLPSDRFSAERTGGSVSTLTIQRTQQEDSAVYLCASSSHSGRAFRNQETQYFGPGTRLLVL.

In DNA, the CDR3 is TGCAGTGCTAGTAAGAATGATGGCGGGTCCGGGGTCTATGGCTACACCTTC. Protein product: CSASKNDGGSGVYGYTF. The V and J genes are TRBV20-1 and TRBJ1-2, with no clear D. Trimming stripped 3 bases from V and 4 bases from J, with 24 bases between. Germline V CDR1 and CDR2: DFQATT, SNEGSKA (reference sequence). There are 17 residues in the CDR3.

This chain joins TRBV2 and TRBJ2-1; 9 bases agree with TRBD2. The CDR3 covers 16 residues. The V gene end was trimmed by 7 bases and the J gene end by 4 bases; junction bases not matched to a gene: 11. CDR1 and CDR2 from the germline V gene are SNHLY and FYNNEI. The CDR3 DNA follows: TGTGCCAGCACCCCCGGGTTAGCGGGAGCTTACAATGAGCAGTTCTTC. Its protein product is CASTPGLAGAYNEQFF.

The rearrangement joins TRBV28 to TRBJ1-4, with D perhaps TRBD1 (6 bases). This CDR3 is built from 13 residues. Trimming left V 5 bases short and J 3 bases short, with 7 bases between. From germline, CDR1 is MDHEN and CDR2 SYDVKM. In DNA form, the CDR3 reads TGTGCCAGCAGTCGGACAGCTAATGAAAAACTGTTTTTT. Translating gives CASSRTANEKLFF.

The CDR3 DNA follows: TGTGCCAGCAAGGGTTACGGGCCGGGGGGCTACACCTTC. Amino acids: CASKGYGPGGYTF. The genes are TRBV3-1 (or the pseudogene TRBV3-2) and TRBJ1-2; D is ambiguous. Germline V gives CDR1 LGHDT, CDR2 YNNKEL (reference sequence). Trimming left V 7 bases short and J 8 bases short, with 17 bases between. This CDR3 is 13 amino acids long.

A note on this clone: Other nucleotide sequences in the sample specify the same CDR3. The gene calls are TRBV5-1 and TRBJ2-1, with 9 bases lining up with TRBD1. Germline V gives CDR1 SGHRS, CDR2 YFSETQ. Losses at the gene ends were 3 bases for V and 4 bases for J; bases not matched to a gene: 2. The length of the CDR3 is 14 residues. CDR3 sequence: CASSSGQGYNEQFF. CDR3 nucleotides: TGCGCCAGCAGCTCCGGACAGGGGTACAATGAGCAGTTCTTC.